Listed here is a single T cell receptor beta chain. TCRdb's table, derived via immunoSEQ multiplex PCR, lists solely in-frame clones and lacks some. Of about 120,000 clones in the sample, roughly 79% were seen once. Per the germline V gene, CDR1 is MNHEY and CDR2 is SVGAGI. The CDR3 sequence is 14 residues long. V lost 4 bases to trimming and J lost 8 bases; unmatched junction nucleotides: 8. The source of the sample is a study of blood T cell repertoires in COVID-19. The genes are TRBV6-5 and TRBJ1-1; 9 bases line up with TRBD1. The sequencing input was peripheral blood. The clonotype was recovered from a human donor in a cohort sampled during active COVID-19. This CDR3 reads CASSFFGTGTEAFF. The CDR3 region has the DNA TGTGCCAGCAGTTTTTTTGGGACAGGGACCGAAGCTTTCTTT.